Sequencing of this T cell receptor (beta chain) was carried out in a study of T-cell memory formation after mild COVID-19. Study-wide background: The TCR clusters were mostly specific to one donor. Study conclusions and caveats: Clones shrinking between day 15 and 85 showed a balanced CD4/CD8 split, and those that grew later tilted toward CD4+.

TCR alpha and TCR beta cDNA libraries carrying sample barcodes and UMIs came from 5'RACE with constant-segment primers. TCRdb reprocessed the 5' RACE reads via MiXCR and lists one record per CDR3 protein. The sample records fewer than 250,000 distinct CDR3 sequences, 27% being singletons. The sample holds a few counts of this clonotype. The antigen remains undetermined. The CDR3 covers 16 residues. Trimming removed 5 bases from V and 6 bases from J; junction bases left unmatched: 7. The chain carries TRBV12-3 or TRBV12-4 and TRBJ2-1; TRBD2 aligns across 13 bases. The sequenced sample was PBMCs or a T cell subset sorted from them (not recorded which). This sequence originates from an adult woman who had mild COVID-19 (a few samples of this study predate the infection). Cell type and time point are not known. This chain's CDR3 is CASSHQLAGGPNEQFF. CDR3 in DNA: TGTGCCAGCAGTCACCAACTAGCGGGGGGGCCCAATGAGCAGTTCTTC.